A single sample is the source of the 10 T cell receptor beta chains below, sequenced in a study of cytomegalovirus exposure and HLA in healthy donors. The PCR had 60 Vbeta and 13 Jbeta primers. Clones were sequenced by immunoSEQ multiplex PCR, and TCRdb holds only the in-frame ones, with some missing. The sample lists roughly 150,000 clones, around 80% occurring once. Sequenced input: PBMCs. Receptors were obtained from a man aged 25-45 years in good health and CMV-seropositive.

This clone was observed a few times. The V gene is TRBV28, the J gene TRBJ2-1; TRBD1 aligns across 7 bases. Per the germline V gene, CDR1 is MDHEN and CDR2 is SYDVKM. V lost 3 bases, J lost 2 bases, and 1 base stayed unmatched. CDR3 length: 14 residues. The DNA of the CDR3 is TGTGCCAGCAGTTTTCAGGGGGCCTACAATGAGCAGTTCTTC. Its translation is CASSFQGAYNEQFF.

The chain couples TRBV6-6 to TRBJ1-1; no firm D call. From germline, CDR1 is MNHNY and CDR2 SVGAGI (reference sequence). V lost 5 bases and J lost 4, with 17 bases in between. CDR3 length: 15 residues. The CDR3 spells CASSQQVTVGTEAFF. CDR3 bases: TGTGCCAGCAGTCAACAAGTTACAGTGGGCACTGAAGCTTTCTTT.

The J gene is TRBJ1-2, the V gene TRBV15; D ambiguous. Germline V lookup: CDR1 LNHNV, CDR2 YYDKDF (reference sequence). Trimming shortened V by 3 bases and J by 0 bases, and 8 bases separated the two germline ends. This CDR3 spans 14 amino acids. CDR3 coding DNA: TGTGCCACCAGCAGCGGCGGAACTAACTATGGCTACACCTTC. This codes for CATSSGGTNYGYTF.

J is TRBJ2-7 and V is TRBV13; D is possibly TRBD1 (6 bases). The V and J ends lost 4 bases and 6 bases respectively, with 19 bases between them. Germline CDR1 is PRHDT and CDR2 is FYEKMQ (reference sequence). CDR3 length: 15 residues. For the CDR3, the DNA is TGTGCCAGCAGCTCCCGACAGGAGAGCATAGGCGAGCAGTACTTC. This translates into CASSSRQESIGEQYF.

CDR3 DNA: TGTGCCAGCAGCCCACGCGGAGGAGTGCAGCCCCAGCATTTT. The encoded protein is CASSPRGGVQPQHF. The chain is built from TRBV7-6 and TRBJ1-5; no firm D call. Germline lookup yields CDR1 SGHVS and CDR2 FNYEAQ. The CDR3 runs 14 residues. Trimming shortened V by 5 bases and J by 7 bases, and 15 bases separated the two germline ends.

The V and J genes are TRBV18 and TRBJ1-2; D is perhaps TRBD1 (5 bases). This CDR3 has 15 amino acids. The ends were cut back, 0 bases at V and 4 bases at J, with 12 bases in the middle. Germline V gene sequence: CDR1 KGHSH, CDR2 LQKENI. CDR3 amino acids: CASSPPAGAAYGYTF. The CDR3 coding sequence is TGTGCCAGCTCACCACCGGCTGGGGCTGCCTATGGCTACACCTTC.

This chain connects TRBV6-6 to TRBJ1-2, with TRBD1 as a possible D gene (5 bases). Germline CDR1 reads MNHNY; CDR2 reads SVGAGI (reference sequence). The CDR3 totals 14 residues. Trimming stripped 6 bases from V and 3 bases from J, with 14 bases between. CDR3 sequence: CASRYIDRDYGYTF. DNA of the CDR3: TGTGCCAGCAGATATATCGACAGAGACTATGGCTACACCTTC.

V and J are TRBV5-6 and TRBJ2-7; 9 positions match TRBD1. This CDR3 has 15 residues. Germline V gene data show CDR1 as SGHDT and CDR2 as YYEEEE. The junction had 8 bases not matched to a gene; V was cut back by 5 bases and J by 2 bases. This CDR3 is CASRRTGTGTYEQYF. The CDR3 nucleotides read TGTGCCAGCAGGAGGACCGGGACAGGGACCTACGAGCAGTACTTC. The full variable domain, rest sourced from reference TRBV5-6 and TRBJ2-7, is DAGVTQSPTHLIKTRGQQVTLRCSPKSGHDTVSWYQQALGQGPQFIFQYYEEEERQRGNFPDRFSGHQFPNYSSELNVNALLLGDSALYLCASRRTGTGTYEQYFGPGTRLTVT.

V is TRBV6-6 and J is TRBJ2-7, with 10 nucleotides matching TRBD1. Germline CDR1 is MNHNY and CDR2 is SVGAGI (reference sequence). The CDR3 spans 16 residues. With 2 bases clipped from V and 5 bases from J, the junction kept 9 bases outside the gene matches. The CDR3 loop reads CASSYTPGQGYNEQYF. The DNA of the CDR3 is TGTGCCAGCAGTTACACGCCGGGACAGGGGTACAACGAGCAGTACTTC.

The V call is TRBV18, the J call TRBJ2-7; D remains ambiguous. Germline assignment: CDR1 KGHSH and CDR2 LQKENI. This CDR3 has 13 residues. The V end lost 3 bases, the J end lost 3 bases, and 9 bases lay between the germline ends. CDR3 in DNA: TGTGCCAGCTCACCGGGCCTAAACTACGAGCAGTACTTC. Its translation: CASSPGLNYEQYF.